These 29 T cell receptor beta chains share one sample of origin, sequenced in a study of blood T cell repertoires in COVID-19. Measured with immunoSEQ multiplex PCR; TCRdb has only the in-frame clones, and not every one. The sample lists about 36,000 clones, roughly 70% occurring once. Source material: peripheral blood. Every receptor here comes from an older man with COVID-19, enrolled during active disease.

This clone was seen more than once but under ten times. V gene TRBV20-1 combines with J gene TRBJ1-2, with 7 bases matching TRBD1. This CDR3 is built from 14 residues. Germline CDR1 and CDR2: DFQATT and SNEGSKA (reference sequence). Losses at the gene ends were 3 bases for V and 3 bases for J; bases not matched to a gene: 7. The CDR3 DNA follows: TGCAGTGCTAGTAAGGAGGGGGCGGACTATGGCTACACCTTC. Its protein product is CSASKEGADYGYTF.

CDR3 loop: CASSLTKTSTEQFF. As DNA, the CDR3 is TGTGCCAGCTCGCTAACGAAGACTAGTACTGAGCAGTTCTTC. V is TRBV6-5 and J is TRBJ2-1; a weak D match, TRBD2 (6 bases). V was pared by 8 bases and J by 9 bases, with 20 bases between. Germline V CDR1 and CDR2: MNHEY, SVGAGI. The CDR3 extends over 14 amino acids.

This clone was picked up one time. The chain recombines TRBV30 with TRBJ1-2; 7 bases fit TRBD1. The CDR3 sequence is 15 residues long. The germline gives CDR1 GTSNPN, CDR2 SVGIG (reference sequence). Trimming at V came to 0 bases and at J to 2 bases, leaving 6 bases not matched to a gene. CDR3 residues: CAWSVRGLINYGYTF. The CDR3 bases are TGTGCCTGGAGTGTCAGGGGGTTGATCAACTATGGCTACACCTTC.

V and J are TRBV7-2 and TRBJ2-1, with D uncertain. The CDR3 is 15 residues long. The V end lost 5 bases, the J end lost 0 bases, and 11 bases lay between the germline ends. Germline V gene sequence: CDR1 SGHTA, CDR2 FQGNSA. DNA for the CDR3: TGTGCCAGCAGCACTTTAGCTAGCTCCTACAATGAGCAGTTCTTC. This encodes CASSTLASSYNEQFF.

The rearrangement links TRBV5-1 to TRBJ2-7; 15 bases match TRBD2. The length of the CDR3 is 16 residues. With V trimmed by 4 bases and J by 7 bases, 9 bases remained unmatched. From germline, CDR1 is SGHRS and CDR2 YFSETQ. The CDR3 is CASSPRTSGRATEQYF. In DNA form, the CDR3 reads TGCGCCAGCAGCCCCCGGACTAGCGGGAGGGCGACTGAGCAGTACTTC.

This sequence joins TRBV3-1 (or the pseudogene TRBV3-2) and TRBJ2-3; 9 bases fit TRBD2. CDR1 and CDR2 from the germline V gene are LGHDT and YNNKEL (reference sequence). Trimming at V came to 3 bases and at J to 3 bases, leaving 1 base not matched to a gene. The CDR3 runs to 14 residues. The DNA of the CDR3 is TGTGCCAGCAGCCAGCTAGCGGGGACAGATACGCAGTATTTT. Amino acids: CASSQLAGTDTQYF.

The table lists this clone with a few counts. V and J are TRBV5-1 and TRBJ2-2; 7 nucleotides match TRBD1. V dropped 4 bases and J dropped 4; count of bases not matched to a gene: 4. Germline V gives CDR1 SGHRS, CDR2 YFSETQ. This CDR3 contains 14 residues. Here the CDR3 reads CASSLGTVTGELFF. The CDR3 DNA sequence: TGCGCCAGCAGCCTAGGGACAGTCACCGGGGAGCTGTTTTTT.

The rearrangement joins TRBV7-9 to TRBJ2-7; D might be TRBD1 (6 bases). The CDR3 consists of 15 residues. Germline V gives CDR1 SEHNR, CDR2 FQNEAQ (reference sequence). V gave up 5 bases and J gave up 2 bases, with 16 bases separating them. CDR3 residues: CASSLIRDTTYEQYF. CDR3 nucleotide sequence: TGTGCCAGCAGCCTAATCCGGGACACTACCTACGAGCAGTACTTC.

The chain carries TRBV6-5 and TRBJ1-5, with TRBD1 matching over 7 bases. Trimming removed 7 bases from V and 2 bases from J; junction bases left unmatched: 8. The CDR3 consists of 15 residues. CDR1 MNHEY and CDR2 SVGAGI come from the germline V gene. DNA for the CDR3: TGTGCCAGCATTAGAAGACAGGGTGGCAATCAGCCCCAGCATTTT. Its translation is CASIRRQGGNQPQHF.

CDR3 in DNA: TGTGCCACCAGCAGAGATGAACAGGGGGAGGTTGGTGGCTACACCTTC. Amino acid sequence: CATSRDEQGEVGGYTF. J is TRBJ1-2 and V is TRBV15, with 8 bases identical to TRBD1. CDR3 length: 16 amino acids. The J segment lost 7 bases and the V segment lost 0 bases, leaving 10 bases of the junction unmatched. Germline loops: CDR1 LNHNV, CDR2 YYDKDF (reference sequence).

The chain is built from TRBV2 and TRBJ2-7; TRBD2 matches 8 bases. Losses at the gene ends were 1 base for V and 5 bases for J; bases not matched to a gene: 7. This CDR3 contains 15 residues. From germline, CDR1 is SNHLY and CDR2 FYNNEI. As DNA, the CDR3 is TGTGCCAGCAGTGAAGTGCGGGGGGCGAGCAACGAGCAGTACTTC. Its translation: CASSEVRGASNEQYF.

The CDR3 bases are TGTGCCAGCAGGACCATTGAGGGTGGTGAGCAGTTCTTC. This encodes CASRTIEGGEQFF. J is TRBJ2-1 and V is TRBV12-3 or TRBV12-4, with TRBD2 as a possible D gene (5 bases). Trimming shortened V by 6 bases and J by 9 bases, and 15 bases separated the two germline ends. The CDR3 has 13 residues.

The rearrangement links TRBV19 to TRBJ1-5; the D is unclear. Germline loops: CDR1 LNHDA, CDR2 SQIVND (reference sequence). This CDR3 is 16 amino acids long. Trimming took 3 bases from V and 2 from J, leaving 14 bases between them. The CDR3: CASSIRRGWGNQPQHF. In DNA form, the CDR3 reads TGTGCCAGTAGTATCCGACGGGGATGGGGCAATCAGCCCCAGCATTTT.

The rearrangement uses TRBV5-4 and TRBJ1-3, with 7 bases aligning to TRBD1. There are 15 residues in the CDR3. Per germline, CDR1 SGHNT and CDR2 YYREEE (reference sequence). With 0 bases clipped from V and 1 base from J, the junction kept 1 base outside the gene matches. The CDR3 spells CASSLGGQSGNTIYF. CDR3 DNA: TGTGCCAGCAGCTTGGGGGGACAGTCTGGAAACACCATATATTTT.

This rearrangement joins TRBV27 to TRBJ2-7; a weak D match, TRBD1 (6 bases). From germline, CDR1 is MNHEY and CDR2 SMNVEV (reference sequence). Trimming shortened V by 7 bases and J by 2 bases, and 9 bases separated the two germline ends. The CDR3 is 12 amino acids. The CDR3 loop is CASKTGAYEQYF. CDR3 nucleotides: TGTGCCAGCAAGACAGGAGCCTACGAGCAGTACTTC.

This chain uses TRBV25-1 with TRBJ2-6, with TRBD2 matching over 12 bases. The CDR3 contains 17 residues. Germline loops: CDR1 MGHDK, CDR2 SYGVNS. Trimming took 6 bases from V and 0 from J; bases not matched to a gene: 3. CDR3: CASRGLAGRSGANVLTF. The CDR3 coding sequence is TGTGCCAGCAGAGGACTAGCGGGACGCTCTGGGGCCAACGTCCTGACTTTC.

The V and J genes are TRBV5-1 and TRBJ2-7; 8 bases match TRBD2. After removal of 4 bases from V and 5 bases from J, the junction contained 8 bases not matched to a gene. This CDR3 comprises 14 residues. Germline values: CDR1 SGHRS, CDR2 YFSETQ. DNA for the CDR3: TGCGCCAGCAGCCCCCGCAGCGGGGGTAACGAGCAGTACTTC. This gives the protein CASSPRSGGNEQYF.

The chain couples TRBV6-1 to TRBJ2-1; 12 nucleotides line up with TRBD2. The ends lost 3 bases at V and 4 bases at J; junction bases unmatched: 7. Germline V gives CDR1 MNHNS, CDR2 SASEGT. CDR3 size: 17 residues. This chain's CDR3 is CASSERTSGAHYNEQFF. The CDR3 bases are TGTGCCAGCAGTGAGAGGACTAGCGGGGCTCATTACAATGAGCAGTTCTTC.

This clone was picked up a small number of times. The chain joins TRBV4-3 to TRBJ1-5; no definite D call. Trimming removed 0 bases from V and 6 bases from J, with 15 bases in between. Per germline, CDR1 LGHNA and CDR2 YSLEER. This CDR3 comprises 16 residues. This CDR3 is CASSQERTGLGQPQHF. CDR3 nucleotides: TGCGCCAGCAGCCAAGAGAGGACGGGATTGGGTCAGCCCCAGCATTTT.

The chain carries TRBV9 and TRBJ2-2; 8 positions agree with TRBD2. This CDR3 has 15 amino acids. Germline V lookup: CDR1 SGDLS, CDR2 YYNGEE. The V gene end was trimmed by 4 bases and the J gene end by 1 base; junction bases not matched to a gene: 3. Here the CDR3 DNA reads TGTGCCAGCAGCACGGGACTAGGGAACACCGGGGAGCTGTTTTTT. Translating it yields CASSTGLGNTGELFF. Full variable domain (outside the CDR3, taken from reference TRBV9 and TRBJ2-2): DSGVTQTPKHLITATGQRVTLRCSPRSGDLSVYWYQQSLDQGLQFLIQYYNGEERAKGNILERFSAQQFPDLHSELNLSSLELGDSALYFCASSTGLGNTGELFFGEGSRLTVL.

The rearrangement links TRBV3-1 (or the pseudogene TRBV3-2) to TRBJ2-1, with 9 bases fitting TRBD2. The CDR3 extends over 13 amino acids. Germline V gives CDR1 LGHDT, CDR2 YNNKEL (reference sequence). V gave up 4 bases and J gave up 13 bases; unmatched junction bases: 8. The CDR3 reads CASSLPGTSQQFF. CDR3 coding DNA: TGTGCCAGCAGCCTACCAGGGACTAGCCAACAGTTCTTC.

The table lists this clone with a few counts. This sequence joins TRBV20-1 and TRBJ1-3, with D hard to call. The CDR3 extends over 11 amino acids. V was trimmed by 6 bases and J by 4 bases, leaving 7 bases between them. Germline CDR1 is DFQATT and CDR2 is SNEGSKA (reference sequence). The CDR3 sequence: CSARGGNTIYF. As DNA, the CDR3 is TGCAGTGCCCGAGGAGGAAACACCATATATTTT.

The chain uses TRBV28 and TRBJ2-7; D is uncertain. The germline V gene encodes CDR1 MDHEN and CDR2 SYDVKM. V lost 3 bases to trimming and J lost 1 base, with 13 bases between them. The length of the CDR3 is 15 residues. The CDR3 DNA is TGTGCCAGCAGTTTTGGCGGAACCCAGTCCTACGAGCAGTACTTC. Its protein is CASSFGGTQSYEQYF.

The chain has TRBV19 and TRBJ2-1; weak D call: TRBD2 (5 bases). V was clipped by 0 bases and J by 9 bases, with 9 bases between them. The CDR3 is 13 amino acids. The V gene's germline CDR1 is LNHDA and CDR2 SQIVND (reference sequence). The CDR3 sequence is CASSIDEGSEQFF. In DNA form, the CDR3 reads TGTGCCAGTAGTATAGATGAAGGGAGTGAGCAGTTCTTC. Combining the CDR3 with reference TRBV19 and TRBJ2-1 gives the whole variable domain DGGITQSPKYLFRKEGQNVTLSCEQNLNHDAMYWYRQDPGQGLRLIYYSQIVNDFQKGDIAEGYSVSREKKESFPLTVTSAQKNPTAFYLCASSIDEGSEQFFGPGTRLTVL.

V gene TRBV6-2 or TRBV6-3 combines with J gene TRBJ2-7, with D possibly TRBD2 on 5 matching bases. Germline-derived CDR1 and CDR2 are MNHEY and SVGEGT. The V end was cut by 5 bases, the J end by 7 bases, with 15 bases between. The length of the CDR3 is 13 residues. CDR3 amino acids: CASSLLGFGEQYF. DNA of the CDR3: TGTGCCAGCAGTCTACTAGGTTTTGGAGAGCAGTACTTC.

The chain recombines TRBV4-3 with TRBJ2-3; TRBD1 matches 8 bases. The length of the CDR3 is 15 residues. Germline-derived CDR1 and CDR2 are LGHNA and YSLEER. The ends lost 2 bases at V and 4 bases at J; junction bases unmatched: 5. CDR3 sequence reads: CASSQLDRAADTQYF. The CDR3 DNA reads TGCGCCAGCAGCCAACTGGACAGGGCTGCAGATACGCAGTATTTT.

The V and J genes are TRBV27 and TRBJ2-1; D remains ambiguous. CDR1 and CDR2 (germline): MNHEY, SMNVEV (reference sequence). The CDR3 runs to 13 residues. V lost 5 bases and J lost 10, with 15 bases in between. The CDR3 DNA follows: TGTGCCAGCAGTACCCGGTCGGAGCGAGAGCAGTTCTTC. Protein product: CASSTRSEREQFF.

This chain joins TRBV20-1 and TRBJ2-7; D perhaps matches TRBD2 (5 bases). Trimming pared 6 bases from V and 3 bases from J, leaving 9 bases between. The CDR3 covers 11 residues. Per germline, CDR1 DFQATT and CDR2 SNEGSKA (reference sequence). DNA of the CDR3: TGCAGTGCCAACCGGGACTACGAGCAGTACTTC. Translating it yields CSANRDYEQYF.

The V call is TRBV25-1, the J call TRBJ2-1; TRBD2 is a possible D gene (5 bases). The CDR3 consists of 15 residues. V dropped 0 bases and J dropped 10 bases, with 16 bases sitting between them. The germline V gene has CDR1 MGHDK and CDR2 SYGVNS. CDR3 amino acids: CASSEYKGLAYEQFF. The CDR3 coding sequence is TGTGCCAGCAGTGAATATAAGGGTCTAGCTTACGAGCAGTTCTTC. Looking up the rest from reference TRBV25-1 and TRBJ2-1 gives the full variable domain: EADIYQTPRYLVIGTGKKITLECSQTMGHDKMYWYQQDPGMELHLIHYSYGVNSTEKGDLSSESTVSRIRTEHFPLTLESARPSHTSQYLCASSEYKGLAYEQFFGPGTRLTVL.